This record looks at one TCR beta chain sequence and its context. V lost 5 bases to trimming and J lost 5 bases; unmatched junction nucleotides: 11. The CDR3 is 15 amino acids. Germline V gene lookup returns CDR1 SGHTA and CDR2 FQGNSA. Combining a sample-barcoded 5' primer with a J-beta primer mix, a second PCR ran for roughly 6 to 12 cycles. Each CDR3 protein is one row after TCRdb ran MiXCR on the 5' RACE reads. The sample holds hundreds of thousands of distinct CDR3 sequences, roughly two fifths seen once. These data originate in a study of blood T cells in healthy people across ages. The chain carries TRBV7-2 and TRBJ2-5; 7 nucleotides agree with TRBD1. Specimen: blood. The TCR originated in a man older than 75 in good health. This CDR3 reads CASSPDAVRGETQYF. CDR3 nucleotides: TGTGCCAGCAGCCCCGATGCTGTCAGGGGGGAGACCCAGTACTTC.